Below, 19 T cell receptor beta chains from the same sample are listed, as sequenced in a study of cytomegalovirus exposure and HLA in healthy donors. It was with 60 Vbeta and 13 Jbeta primers that the PCR ran. Profiling relied on immunoSEQ multiplex PCR, and the TCRdb table lists in-frame clones only, not all of them. The sample yields 90,000 to 130,000 clones, about four fifths seen once. Source material: PBMCs. These receptors were obtained from a man between 25 and 39 years old in good health and CMV-seropositive.

This clone was found once. The V call is TRBV6-1, the J call TRBJ2-7; D perhaps matches TRBD1 (6 bases). The CDR3 consists of 14 residues. V shed 6 bases and J shed 4 bases, with 16 bases lying between them. CDR1 is MNHNS and CDR2 is SASEGT in the germline V gene. CDR3 sequence (DNA): TGTGCCAGCAGGCCCGGGACAAATGTTTACGAGCAGTACGTC. Protein: CASRPGTNVYEQYV.

DNA for the CDR3: TGTGCCAGCAGTGACCTAGCGGGACGCAATGAGCAGTTCTTC. It translates to CASSDLAGRNEQFF. The V gene is TRBV6-1, the J gene TRBJ2-1; 9 nucleotides agree with TRBD2. Germline trimming cut 3 bases from V and 6 bases from J; bases unmatched to any gene: 3. Germline V CDR1 and CDR2: MNHNS, SASEGT. This CDR3 contains 14 residues.

This rearrangement joins TRBV5-1 to TRBJ2-1; D possibly corresponds to TRBD2 (6 bases). The CDR3 is made up of 15 amino acids. The V gene lost 0 bases and the J gene lost 4 bases, with 11 bases spanning the gap. The germline gives CDR1 SGHRS, CDR2 YFSETQ. Here the CDR3 DNA reads TGCGCCAGCAGCTTGGCGGGAGCGGAATACAATGAGCAGTTCTTC. Its protein product is CASSLAGAEYNEQFF.

This clone was recorded only once. This chain uses TRBV28 with TRBJ2-7, with 12 bases that match TRBD2. The CDR3 is 17 residues long. V lost 3 bases to trimming and J lost 7 bases; unmatched junction nucleotides: 13. Germline values: CDR1 MDHEN, CDR2 SYDVKM. CDR3 region: CASSFASGRAGGWEQYV. As DNA, the CDR3 is TGTGCCAGCAGTTTTGCTAGCGGGAGGGCGGGAGGGTGGGAGCAGTACGTC.

This chain joins TRBV6-5 and TRBJ1-3; TRBD1 might be the D (5 bases). Germline V CDR1 and CDR2: MNHEY, SVGAGI. This CDR3 is 14 amino acids long. V was trimmed by 7 bases and J by 0 bases, leaving 10 bases between them. CDR3 region: CASKRTISGNTIYF. DNA of the CDR3: TGTGCCAGCAAAAGGACAATCTCTGGAAACACCATATATTTT.

The chain employs TRBV6-1 and TRBJ1-5; tentatively, D is TRBD1 (6 bases). From germline, CDR1 is MNHNS and CDR2 SASEGT. V was clipped by 6 bases and J by 4 bases, with 10 bases between them. This CDR3 has 13 amino acids. The CDR3 here is CASSGQRNQPQHF. DNA for the CDR3: TGTGCCAGCAGCGGACAGAGGAATCAGCCCCAGCATTTT.

The V gene is TRBV20-1, the J gene TRBJ1-1; D is unclear. Germline V gene lookup returns CDR1 DFQATT and CDR2 SNEGSKA (reference sequence). CDR3 length: 11 residues. Trimming cost V 7 bases and J 1 base, with 7 bases left between them. CDR3 nucleotides: TGCAGTGGGAGGGCGAACACTGAAGCTTTCTTT. Translating gives CSGRANTEAFF.

This clone occurred once. The J gene is TRBJ2-3, the V gene TRBV2; D is unresolved. The CDR3 is 14 residues long. V gave up 2 bases and J gave up 5 bases, with 11 bases separating them. Germline V gene sequence: CDR1 SNHLY, CDR2 FYNNEI. The CDR3 region has the DNA TGTGCCAGCAGTGAATTGGCTGCTGGAGATACGCAGTATTTT. Its protein is CASSELAAGDTQYF.

This sequence joins TRBV5-1 and TRBJ2-6, with D possibly being TRBD2 (5 bases). V was shortened by 2 bases and J by 2 bases, with 8 bases between the two germline ends. Germline V gene sequence: CDR1 SGHRS, CDR2 YFSETQ. This CDR3 region has 15 residues. The CDR3 sequence is CASSFGEAGANVLTF. CDR3 DNA: TGCGCCAGCAGCTTCGGGGAAGCTGGGGCCAACGTCCTGACTTTC.

The chain uses TRBV6-1 and TRBJ2-5; TRBD2 agrees at 7 bases. The V segment lost 1 base and the J segment 4 bases; nucleotides outside the gene matches: 3. The germline V gene encodes CDR1 MNHNS and CDR2 SASEGT. CDR3 length equals 14 residues. The CDR3 DNA reads as TGTGCCAGCAGTGAAGTGGGGGGGGGAGAGACCCAGTACTTC. Protein sequence: CASSEVGGGETQYF.

The rearrangement joins TRBV6-5 to TRBJ2-3; the D gene is possibly TRBD2 (6 bases). Trimming removed 0 bases at V and 6 bases at J, with 13 bases between. The CDR3 consists of 15 residues. Germline V gene sequence: CDR1 MNHEY, CDR2 SVGAGI. The CDR3 DNA sequence: TGTGCCAGCAGTTACTCGATAGGGGAGGCGGATACGCAGTATTTT. Amino acid sequence: CASSYSIGEADTQYF.

This clone is hyperexpanded by share. The chain has TRBV11-1 and TRBJ2-1; TRBD1 agrees at 8 bases. Per the germline V gene, CDR1 is SGHAT and CDR2 is FQDESV (reference sequence). V shed 3 bases, J shed 4 bases, and the junction held 2 bases outside the gene matches. The CDR3 runs to 14 residues. The CDR3 here is CASSLTGDYNEQFF. The CDR3 nucleotides are TGTGCCAGCAGCTTGACAGGGGATTACAATGAGCAGTTCTTC.

The V and J genes are TRBV2 and TRBJ2-1, with 12 nucleotides matching TRBD1. Germline values: CDR1 SNHLY, CDR2 FYNNEI. The V segment lost 3 bases and the J segment 8 bases; nucleotides outside the gene matches: 5. The CDR3 sequence is 15 residues long. The DNA of the CDR3 is TGTGCCAGCAGTGACGGGACAGGGGGCTGGGATGAGCAGTTCTTC. This gives the protein CASSDGTGGWDEQFF.

V and J are TRBV5-4 and TRBJ1-4, with D uncertain. The germline V and J ends were trimmed by 2 bases and 0 bases, with 14 bases remaining between them. In germline, CDR1 is SGHNT, CDR2 YYREEE (reference sequence). The CDR3 is made up of 17 amino acids. The CDR3 here is CASSFSLAASTNEKLFF. DNA of the CDR3: TGTGCCAGCAGCTTCTCGTTAGCGGCCTCAACTAATGAAAAACTGTTTTTT.

The chain recombines TRBV7-9 with TRBJ2-3; a possible D gene is TRBD1 (7 bases). Germline CDR1 reads SEHNR; CDR2 reads FQNEAQ (reference sequence). The CDR3 is 15 amino acids. V was trimmed by 5 bases and J by 1 base, leaving 13 bases between them. This CDR3 reads CASSPQGGGTDTQYF. DNA of the CDR3: TGTGCCAGCAGCCCGCAGGGGGGAGGCACAGATACGCAGTATTTT.

For the CDR3, the DNA is TGCAGCGCGACAGGATGGTCCGGGGAGCTGTTTTTT. Protein product: CSATGWSGELFF. J is TRBJ2-2 and V is TRBV29-1, with D possibly being TRBD1 (6 bases). The CDR3 contains 12 residues. From germline, CDR1 is SQVTM and CDR2 ANQGSEA. Trimming cost V 7 bases and J 6 bases, with 12 bases left between them.

This clone was counted a few times. This chain connects TRBV28 to TRBJ2-7; the D gene is possibly TRBD1 (6 bases). Trimming left V 4 bases short and J 0 bases short, with 10 bases between. CDR1 is MDHEN and CDR2 is SYDVKM in the germline V gene. The CDR3 runs 14 residues. CDR3 residues: CASSSTGSSYEQYF. The CDR3 bases are TGTGCCAGCAGTTCCACAGGGAGCTCCTACGAGCAGTACTTC.

V gene TRBV5-1 combines with J gene TRBJ2-6, with 7 bases that match TRBD1. This CDR3 contains 17 residues. V lost 1 base and J lost 1; bases outside the gene matches: 5. Germline V gene lookup returns CDR1 SGHRS and CDR2 YFSETQ. CDR3: CASSLRGTASGANVLTF. The CDR3 DNA follows: TGCGCCAGCAGCTTGAGAGGGACAGCGTCTGGGGCCAACGTCCTGACTTTC.

The chain has TRBV11-2 and TRBJ2-3; 10 bases line up with TRBD2. The CDR3 is 16 amino acids. V dropped 5 bases and J dropped 5; count of bases not matched to a gene: 10. Germline assignment: CDR1 SGHAT and CDR2 FQNNGV. The CDR3 reads CASSLSSGGAQDTQYF. The CDR3 DNA sequence: TGTGCCAGCAGCCTGAGCAGCGGGGGGGCTCAAGATACGCAGTATTTT.